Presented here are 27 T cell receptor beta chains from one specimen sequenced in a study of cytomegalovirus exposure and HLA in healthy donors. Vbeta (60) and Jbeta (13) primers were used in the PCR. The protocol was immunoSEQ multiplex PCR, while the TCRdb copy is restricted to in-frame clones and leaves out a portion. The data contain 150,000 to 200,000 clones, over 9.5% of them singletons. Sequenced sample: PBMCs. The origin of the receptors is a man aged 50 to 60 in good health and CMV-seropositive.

The CDR3 nucleotides read TGCGCCAGCAGCCTGGGAGGGAAATTTAACTATGGCTACACCTTC. It translates to CASSLGGKFNYGYTF. The V and J genes are TRBV4-3 and TRBJ1-2; no reliable D call. Germline assignment: CDR1 LGHNA and CDR2 YSLEER. CDR3 length: 15 amino acids. V was clipped by 4 bases and J by 1 base, with 13 bases between them.

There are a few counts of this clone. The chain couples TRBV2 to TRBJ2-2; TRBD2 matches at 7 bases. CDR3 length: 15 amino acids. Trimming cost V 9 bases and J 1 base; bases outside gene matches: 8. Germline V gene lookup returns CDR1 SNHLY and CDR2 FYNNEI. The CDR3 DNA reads TGTGCCAGTGGGAGGGGCTCGTGGAACACCGGGGAGCTGTTTTTT. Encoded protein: CASGRGSWNTGELFF. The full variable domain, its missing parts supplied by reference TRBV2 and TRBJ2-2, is EPEVTQTPSHQVTQMGQEVILRCVPISNHLYFYWYRQILGQKVEFLVSFYNNEISEKSEIFDDQFSVERPDGSNFTLKIRSTKLEDSAMYFCASGRGSWNTGELFFGEGSRLTVL.

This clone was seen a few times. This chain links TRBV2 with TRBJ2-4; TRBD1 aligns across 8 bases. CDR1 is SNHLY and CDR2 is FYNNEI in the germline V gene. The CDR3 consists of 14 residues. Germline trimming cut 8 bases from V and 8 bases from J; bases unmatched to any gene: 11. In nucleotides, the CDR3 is TGTGCCAGCCAATCAGGGGGCTATACGTACATTCAGTACTTC. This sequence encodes CASQSGGYTYIQYF. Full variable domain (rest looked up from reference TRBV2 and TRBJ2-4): EPEVTQTPSHQVTQMGQEVILRCVPISNHLYFYWYRQILGQKVEFLVSFYNNEISEKSEIFDDQFSVERPDGSNFTLKIRSTKLEDSAMYFCASQSGGYTYIQYFGAGTRLSVL.

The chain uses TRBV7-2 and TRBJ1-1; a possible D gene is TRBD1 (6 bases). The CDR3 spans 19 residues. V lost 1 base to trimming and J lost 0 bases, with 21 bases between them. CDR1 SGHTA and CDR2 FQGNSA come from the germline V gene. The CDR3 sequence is CASSLVGGQGNILNTEAFF. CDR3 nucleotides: TGTGCCAGCAGCTTAGTCGGCGGCCAGGGGAACATCCTGAACACTGAAGCTTTCTTT.

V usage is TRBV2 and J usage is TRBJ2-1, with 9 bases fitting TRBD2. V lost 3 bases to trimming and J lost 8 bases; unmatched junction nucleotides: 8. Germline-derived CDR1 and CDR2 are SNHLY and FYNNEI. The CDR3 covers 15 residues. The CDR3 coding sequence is TGTGCCAGCAGTGAGGAGCGGGGGGAAGTAGATGAGCAGTTCTTC. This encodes CASSEERGEVDEQFF.

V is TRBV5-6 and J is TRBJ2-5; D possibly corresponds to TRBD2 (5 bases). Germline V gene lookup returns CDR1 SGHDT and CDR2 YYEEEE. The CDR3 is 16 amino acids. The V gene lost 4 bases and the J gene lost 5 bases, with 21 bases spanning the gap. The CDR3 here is CASSDWRIVGRETQYF. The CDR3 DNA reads TGTGCCAGCAGCGACTGGAGGATAGTCGGTAGGGAGACCCAGTACTTC.

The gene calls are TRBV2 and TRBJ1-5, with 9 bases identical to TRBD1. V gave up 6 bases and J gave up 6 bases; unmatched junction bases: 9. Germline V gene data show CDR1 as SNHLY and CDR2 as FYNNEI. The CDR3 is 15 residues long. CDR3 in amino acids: CASSPGQGGSQPQHF. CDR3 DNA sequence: TGTGCCAGCAGCCCGGGACAGGGTGGAAGTCAGCCCCAGCATTTT.

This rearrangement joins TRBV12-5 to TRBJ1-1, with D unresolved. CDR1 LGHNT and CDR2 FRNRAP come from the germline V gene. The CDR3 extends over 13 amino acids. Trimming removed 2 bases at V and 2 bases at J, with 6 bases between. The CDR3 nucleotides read TGTGCTAGTGGTTTGAGCTTTAACACTGAAGCTTTCTTT. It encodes CASGLSFNTEAFF.

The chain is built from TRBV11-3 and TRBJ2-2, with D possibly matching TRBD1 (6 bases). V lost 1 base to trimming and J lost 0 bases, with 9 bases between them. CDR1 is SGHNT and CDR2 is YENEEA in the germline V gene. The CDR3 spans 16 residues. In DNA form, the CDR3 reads TGTGCCAGCAGCTTAGTGCCAGGGGCGAACACCGGGGAGCTGTTTTTT. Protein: CASSLVPGANTGELFF.

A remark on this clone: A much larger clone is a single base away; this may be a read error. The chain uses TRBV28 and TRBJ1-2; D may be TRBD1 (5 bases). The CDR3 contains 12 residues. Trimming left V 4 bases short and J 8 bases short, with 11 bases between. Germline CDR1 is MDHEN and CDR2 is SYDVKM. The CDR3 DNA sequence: TGTGCCAGCAGTTGGGGGGAGAGGGGCTACACCTTC. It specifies CASSWGERGYTF.

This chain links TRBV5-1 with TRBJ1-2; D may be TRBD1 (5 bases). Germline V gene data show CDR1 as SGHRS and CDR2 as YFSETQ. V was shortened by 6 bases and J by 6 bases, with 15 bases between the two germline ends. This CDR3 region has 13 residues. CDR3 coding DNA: TGCGCCAGCACTACAGGTCATGGGGATGGCTACACCTTC. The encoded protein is CASTTGHGDGYTF. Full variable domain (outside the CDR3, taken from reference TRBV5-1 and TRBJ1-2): KAGVTQTPRYLIKTRGQQVTLSCSPISGHRSVSWYQQTPGQGLQFLFEYFSETQRNKGNFPGRFSGRQFSNSRSEMNVSTLELGDSALYLCASTTGHGDGYTFGSGTRLTVV.

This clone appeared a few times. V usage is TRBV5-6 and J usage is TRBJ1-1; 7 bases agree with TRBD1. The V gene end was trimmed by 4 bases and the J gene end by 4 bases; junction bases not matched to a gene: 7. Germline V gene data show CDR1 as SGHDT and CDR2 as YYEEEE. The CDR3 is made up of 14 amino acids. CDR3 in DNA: TGTGCCAGCAGCGTCTACAGGGGTGCCACTGAAGCTTTCTTT. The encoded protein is CASSVYRGATEAFF.

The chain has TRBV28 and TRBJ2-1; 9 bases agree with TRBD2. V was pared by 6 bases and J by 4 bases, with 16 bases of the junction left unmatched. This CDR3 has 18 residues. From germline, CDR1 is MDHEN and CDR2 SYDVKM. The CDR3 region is CASSTGQIRTSGYNEQFF. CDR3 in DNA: TGTGCCAGCAGCACTGGACAGATAAGAACTAGCGGGTACAATGAGCAGTTCTTC.

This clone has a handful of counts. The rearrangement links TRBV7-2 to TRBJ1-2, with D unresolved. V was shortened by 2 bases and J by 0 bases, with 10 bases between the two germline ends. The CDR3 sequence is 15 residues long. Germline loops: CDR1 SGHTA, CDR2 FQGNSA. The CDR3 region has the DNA TGTGCCAGCAGCTTATCCCCAGGCGCTAACTATGGCTACACCTTC. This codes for CASSLSPGANYGYTF.

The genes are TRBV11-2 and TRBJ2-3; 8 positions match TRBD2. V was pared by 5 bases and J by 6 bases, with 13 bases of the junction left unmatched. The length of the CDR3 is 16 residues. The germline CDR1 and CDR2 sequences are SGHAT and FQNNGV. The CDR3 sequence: CASSRPPGGLMDTQYF. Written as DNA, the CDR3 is TGTGCCAGCAGCCGGCCCCCGGGGGGGCTAATGGATACGCAGTATTTT.

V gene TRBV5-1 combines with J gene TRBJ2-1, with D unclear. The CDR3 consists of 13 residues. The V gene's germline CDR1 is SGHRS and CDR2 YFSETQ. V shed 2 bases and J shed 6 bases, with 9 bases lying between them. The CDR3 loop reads CASSLTELNEQFF. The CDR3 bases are TGCGCCAGCAGCTTAACCGAACTCAATGAGCAGTTCTTC.

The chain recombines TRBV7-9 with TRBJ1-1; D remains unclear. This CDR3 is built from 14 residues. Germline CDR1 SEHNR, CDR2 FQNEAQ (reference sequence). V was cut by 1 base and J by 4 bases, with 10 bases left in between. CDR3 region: CASSLGTRGTEAFF. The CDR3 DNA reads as TGTGCCAGCAGCTTAGGGACCCGGGGCACTGAAGCTTTCTTT.

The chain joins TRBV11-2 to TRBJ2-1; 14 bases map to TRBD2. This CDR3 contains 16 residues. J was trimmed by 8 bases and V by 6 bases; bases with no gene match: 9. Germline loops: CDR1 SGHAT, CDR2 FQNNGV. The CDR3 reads CASSYRTSGGIDEQFF. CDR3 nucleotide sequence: TGTGCCAGCAGTTATAGGACTAGCGGGGGGATCGATGAGCAGTTCTTC.

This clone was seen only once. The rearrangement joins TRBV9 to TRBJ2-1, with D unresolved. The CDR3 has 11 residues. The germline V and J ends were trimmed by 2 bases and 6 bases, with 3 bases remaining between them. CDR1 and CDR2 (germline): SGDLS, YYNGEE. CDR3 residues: CASSVSNEQFF. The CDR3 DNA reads TGTGCCAGCAGCGTGAGCAATGAGCAGTTCTTC.

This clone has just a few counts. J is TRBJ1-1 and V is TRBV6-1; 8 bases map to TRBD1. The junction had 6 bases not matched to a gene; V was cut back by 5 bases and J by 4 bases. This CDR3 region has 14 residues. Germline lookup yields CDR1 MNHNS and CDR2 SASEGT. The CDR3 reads CASSWGQVGTEAFF. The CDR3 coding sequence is TGTGCCAGCAGTTGGGGACAGGTGGGCACTGAAGCTTTCTTT.

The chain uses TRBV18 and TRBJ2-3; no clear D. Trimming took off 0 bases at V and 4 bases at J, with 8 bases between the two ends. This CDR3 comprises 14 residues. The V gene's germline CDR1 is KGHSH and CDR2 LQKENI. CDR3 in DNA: TGTGCCAGCTCACCACCGACTGACTCAGATACGCAGTATTTT. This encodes CASSPPTDSDTQYF. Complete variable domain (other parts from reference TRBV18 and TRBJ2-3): NAGVMQNPRHLVRRRGQEARLRCSPMKGHSHVYWYRQLPEEGLKFMVYLQKENIIDESGMPKERFSAEFPKEGPSILRIQQVVRGDSAAYFCASSPPTDSDTQYFGPGTRLTVL.

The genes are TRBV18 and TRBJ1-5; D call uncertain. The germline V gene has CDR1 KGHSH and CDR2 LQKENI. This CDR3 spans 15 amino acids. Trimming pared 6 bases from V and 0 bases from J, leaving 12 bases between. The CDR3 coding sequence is TGTGCCAGCTCCCCCCGAGCCGATAGCAATCAGCCCCAGCATTTT. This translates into CASSPRADSNQPQHF.

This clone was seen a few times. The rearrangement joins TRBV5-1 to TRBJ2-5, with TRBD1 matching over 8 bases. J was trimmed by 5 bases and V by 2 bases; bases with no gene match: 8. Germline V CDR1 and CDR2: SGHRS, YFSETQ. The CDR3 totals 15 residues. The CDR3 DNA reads TGCGCCAGCAGCTTCCTTCAGGGGGCCCGGGAGACCCAGTACTTC. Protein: CASSFLQGARETQYF.

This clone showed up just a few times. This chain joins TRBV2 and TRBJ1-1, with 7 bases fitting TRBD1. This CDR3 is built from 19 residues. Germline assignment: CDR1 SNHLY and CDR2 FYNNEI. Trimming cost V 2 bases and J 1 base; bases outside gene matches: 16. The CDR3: CASSEPLDRPSLGNTEAFF. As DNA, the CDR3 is TGTGCCAGCAGTGAACCTCTGGACAGGCCATCCTTGGGGAACACTGAAGCTTTCTTT.

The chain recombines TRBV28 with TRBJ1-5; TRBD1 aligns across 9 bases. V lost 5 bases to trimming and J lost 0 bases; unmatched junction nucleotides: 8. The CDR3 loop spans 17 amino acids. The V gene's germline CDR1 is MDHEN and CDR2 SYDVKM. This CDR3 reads CASSPRTGDYSNQPQHF. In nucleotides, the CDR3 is TGTGCCAGCAGTCCTCGGACAGGGGACTATAGCAATCAGCCCCAGCATTTT.

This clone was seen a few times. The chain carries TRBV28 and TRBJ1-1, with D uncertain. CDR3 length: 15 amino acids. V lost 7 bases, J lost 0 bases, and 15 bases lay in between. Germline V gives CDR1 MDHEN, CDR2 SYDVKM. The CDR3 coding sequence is TGTGCCAGCACAGCCGACGGGGTCGTGAACACTGAAGCTTTCTTT. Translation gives CASTADGVVNTEAFF.

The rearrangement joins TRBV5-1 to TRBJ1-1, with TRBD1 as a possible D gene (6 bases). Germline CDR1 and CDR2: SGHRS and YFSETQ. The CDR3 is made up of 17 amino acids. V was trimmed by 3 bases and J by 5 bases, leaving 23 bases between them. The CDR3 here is CASSSTGFGSLWTEAFF. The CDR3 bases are TGCGCCAGCAGCTCCACAGGGTTTGGTTCTCTGTGGACTGAAGCTTTCTTT.